Presented here are 16 T cell receptor beta chains from one specimen sequenced in a study of regulatory T cells in long-lasting Graves disease. Arm-PCR with iRepertoire HTBI primers amplified the CDR3 regions for these TCR beta libraries. TCRdb passed the multiplex PCR reads through MiXCR, listing each CDR3 protein once. This table holds around 460,000 distinct CDR3 sequences, less than 25% found once. Time point of the sample: persistent/refractory GD, antithyroid drugs over 5 years with positive TRAb. Extracted PBMC RNA gave rise to the TCR library. The starting material was peripheral blood mononuclear cells (PBMCs), obtained when the disease was refractory, from a patient treated with antithyroid drugs. Receptor source: a female donor with Graves disease.

The rearrangement joins TRBV10-3 to TRBJ2-7, with TRBD2 matching 8 bases. Germline V lookup: CDR1 ENHRY, CDR2 SYGVKD. This CDR3 has 14 residues. Trimming at V came to 2 bases and at J to 0 bases, leaving 0 bases not matched to a gene. CDR3 nucleotides: TGTGCCATCAGTGAGACTAGCGGCTCCTACGAGCAGTACTTC. This codes for CAISETSGSYEQYF.

This clonotype occurred a few times. Since the CDR3 does not end with the conserved phenylalanine or tryptophan, this likely comes from a read error. The V gene is TRBV11-2, the J gene TRBJ2-3; TRBD2 is a possible D gene (5 bases). In germline, CDR1 is SGHAT, CDR2 FQNNGV. The length of the CDR3 is 15 residues. The V gene lost 7 bases and the J gene lost 4 bases, with 18 bases spanning the gap. Written as DNA, the CDR3 is TGTGCCAGCACCACCGGAGTAGGAGGTGCAGATACGCAGTATTTG. Protein product: CASTTGVGGADTQYL.

Many counts were recorded for this clonotype. The V and J genes are TRBV20-1 and TRBJ1-1; no clear D gene. Trimming took 1 base from V and 3 from J, leaving 9 bases between them. Per germline, CDR1 DFQATT and CDR2 SNEGSKA (reference sequence). This CDR3 comprises 13 residues. This chain's CDR3 is CSARGTLHTEAFF. The CDR3 DNA reads TGCAGTGCTAGAGGCACCCTACACACTGAAGCTTTCTTT.

This clonotype has more than one count but fewer than ten. The gene calls are TRBV27 and TRBJ2-2; 7 bases fit TRBD1. CDR1 is MNHEY, CDR2 SMNVEV, per germline (reference sequence). Losses at the gene ends were 8 bases for V and 3 bases for J; bases not matched to a gene: 9. The CDR3 sequence is 15 residues long. The CDR3 spells CASRRQGFHTGELFF. In DNA form, the CDR3 reads TGTGCCAGCCGTAGACAGGGATTTCACACCGGGGAGCTGTTTTTT.

The rearrangement links TRBV9 to TRBJ2-6; D uncertain. The CDR3 sequence is 16 residues long. V gave up 0 bases and J gave up 1 base, with 8 bases separating them. Germline V gene lookup returns CDR1 SGDLS and CDR2 YYNGEE. The CDR3 nucleotides read TGTGCCAGCAGCGTAGCTTCTGGTTCTGGGGCCAACGTCCTGACTTTC. Translated, it gives CASSVASGSGANVLTF.

A few counts support this clonotype. The chain couples TRBV27 to TRBJ1-1; D ambiguous. The CDR3 consists of 13 residues. V lost 3 bases and J lost 5, with 10 bases in between. CDR1 is MNHEY, CDR2 SMNVEV, per germline (reference sequence). CDR3 region: CASSFVRETEAFF. The CDR3 DNA is TGTGCCAGCAGTTTCGTAAGGGAGACTGAAGCTTTCTTT.

Remarks on this clonotype: Given the absence of the conserved phenylalanine or tryptophan at the CDR3 end, a read error is likely. This sequence joins TRBV20-1 and TRBJ1-1; D is possibly TRBD1 (5 bases). The CDR3 has 13 residues. Trimming left V 3 bases short and J 5 bases short, with 13 bases between. Germline V gene lookup returns CDR1 DFQATT and CDR2 SNEGSKA (reference sequence). The CDR3 loop reads CSARGGMMTEAFL. CDR3 nucleotides: TGCAGTGCTAGGGGGGGAATGATGACTGAAGCTTTCCTT.

Regarding this clonotype: This sequence may be a read error, since a much larger clone differs from it by one base. The rearrangement uses TRBV12-3 or TRBV12-4 and TRBJ1-1; D is undetermined. CDR3 length: 16 amino acids. CDR3 coding DNA: TGTGCCGGCAGTTTAGTTGGGCCCTTCGGGGTCACTGAAGCTTTCTTT. Translated, it gives CAGSLVGPFGVTEAFF.

This clonotype was detected only a few times. The genes are TRBV9 and TRBJ2-7; 7 nucleotides match TRBD2. CDR1 SGDLS and CDR2 YYNGEE come from the germline V gene. There are 15 residues in the CDR3. The J segment lost 4 bases and the V segment lost 0 bases, leaving 7 bases of the junction unmatched. The CDR3 loop reads CASSVGSSGRYEQYF. The CDR3 DNA follows: TGTGCCAGCAGCGTAGGTTCTAGCGGAAGGTACGAGCAGTACTTC.

There are a few counts of this clonotype. This rearrangement joins TRBV7-2 to TRBJ2-7, with a possible D match to TRBD1 (5 bases). Germline V lookup: CDR1 SGHTA, CDR2 FQGNSA. The CDR3 consists of 15 residues. V lost 2 bases, J lost 5 bases, and 16 bases lay in between. The CDR3 sequence: CASSLNRAREHEQYF. CDR3 coding DNA: TGTGCCAGCAGCTTAAATCGTGCCAGGGAACACGAGCAGTACTTC.

The rearrangement links TRBV19 to TRBJ1-5; D possibly corresponds to TRBD1 (5 bases). Germline V gene data show CDR1 as LNHDA and CDR2 as SQIVND (reference sequence). The CDR3 is 13 residues long. V dropped 7 bases and J dropped 6 bases, with 13 bases sitting between them. The CDR3 nucleotides read TGTGCCAGTACATTCCGGGGCACTCAGCCCCAGCATTTT. This translates into CASTFRGTQPQHF.

This chain links TRBV28 with TRBJ2-3; 11 bases line up with TRBD2. Unmatched junction bases numbered 18, after V lost 4 bases and J lost 6 bases. The CDR3 totals 19 residues. CDR1 is MDHEN and CDR2 is SYDVKM in the germline V gene. The CDR3 sequence: CASSSNRLAGYPISDTQYF. CDR3 nucleotides: TGTGCCAGCAGTTCCAATCGACTAGCGGGATATCCAATATCGGATACGCAGTATTTT.

This clonotype was counted ten times or more. The gene calls are TRBV7-8 and TRBJ2-5; the match to TRBD2 covers 9 bases. Germline V gene data show CDR1 as SGHVS and CDR2 as FQNEAQ. This CDR3 region has 15 residues. The junction had 9 bases not matched to a gene; V was cut back by 7 bases and J by 3 bases. The CDR3 loop is CASTRFLAGKETQYF. CDR3 nucleotides: TGTGCCAGCACCCGGTTTCTAGCGGGAAAAGAGACCCAGTACTTC.

The V call is TRBV20-1, the J call TRBJ1-3; D unclear. From germline, CDR1 is DFQATT and CDR2 SNEGSKA (reference sequence). V dropped 4 bases and J dropped 0 bases, with 10 bases sitting between them. This CDR3 comprises 14 residues. In DNA form, the CDR3 reads TGCAGTGCTACAACGGGGTCCTCTGGAAACACCATATATTTT. Translating it yields CSATTGSSGNTIYF.

This clonotype has ten or more counts. This chain links TRBV28 with TRBJ1-2; D uncertain. CDR3 length: 13 amino acids. In germline, CDR1 is MDHEN, CDR2 SYDVKM. The V and J ends lost 6 bases and 2 bases respectively, with 10 bases between them. CDR3 nucleotide sequence: TGTGCCAGCAGCTCTTACCGAAACTATGGCTACACCTTC. Translating gives CASSSYRNYGYTF.

V gene TRBV20-1 combines with J gene TRBJ2-5, with 13 bases lining up with TRBD2. CDR3 size: 14 residues. V lost 5 bases, J lost 4 bases, and 4 bases stayed unmatched. CDR1 and CDR2 (germline): DFQATT, SNEGSKA (reference sequence). CDR3 nucleotides: TGCAGTGCTCAAAGGACTAGCGGGGGAGAGACCCAGTACTTC. Its protein product is CSAQRTSGGETQYF.